This entry lists 9 T cell receptor beta chains sequenced from one sample in a study of blood T cells in healthy people across ages. Primers used in a second PCR of about 6 to 11 cycles were a sample-barcoded 5' primer and a J-beta primer mix. TCRdb reanalysed the 5' RACE reads using MiXCR and keeps one entry per CDR3 protein. The table records more than 650,000 distinct CDR3 sequences, about 20% of them present only once. Input material: blood. The receptors shown here come from a man in his 70s in good health.

This clonotype has only a few counts. The conserved phenylalanine or tryptophan normally closing the CDR3 is absent here, so this likely arose from a read error. The chain carries TRBV7-6 and TRBJ2-5; TRBD1 aligns across 7 bases. From germline, CDR1 is SGHVS and CDR2 FNYEAQ. CDR3 size: 14 residues. Trimming at V came to 2 bases and at J to 11 bases, leaving 11 bases not matched to a gene. CDR3 residues: CASSLKPDRTLQYV. The CDR3 bases are TGTGCCAGCAGCTTAAAACCGGACAGGACCCTACAGTACGTC.

The chain is built from TRBV19 and TRBJ1-1, with TRBD1 matching over 8 bases. The CDR3 length is 15 residues. With 9 bases clipped from V and 1 base from J, the junction kept 10 bases outside the gene matches. Germline CDR1 is LNHDA and CDR2 is SQIVND (reference sequence). The CDR3 loop reads CASRDRLLPNTEAFF. The CDR3 DNA is TGTGCCAGCAGGGACAGGCTACTCCCGAACACTGAAGCTTTCTTT.

The genes are TRBV2 and TRBJ1-1, with D perhaps matching TRBD1 (5 bases). This CDR3 comprises 13 residues. Trimming took off 6 bases at V and 5 bases at J, with 13 bases between the two ends. Germline V gene lookup returns CDR1 SNHLY and CDR2 FYNNEI. This chain's CDR3 is CASSGAVVTEAFF. The CDR3, as DNA: TGTGCCAGCAGCGGGGCGGTCGTAACTGAAGCTTTCTTT.

CDR3 bases: TGTGCCACCAGTGATTCTGGACTAGCGGGGAGAGAGACCCAGTACTTC. Translated, it gives CATSDSGLAGRETQYF. The chain recombines TRBV24-1 with TRBJ2-5; 12 nucleotides match TRBD2. The length of the CDR3 is 16 residues. V shed 2 bases and J 4 bases; nucleotides not matched to a gene: 4. CDR1 and CDR2 from the germline V gene are KGHDR and SFDVKD.

The rearrangement uses TRBV5-1 and TRBJ1-1; a weak D match, TRBD1 (6 bases). Germline loops: CDR1 SGHRS, CDR2 YFSETQ. Trimming shortened V by 7 bases and J by 1 base, and 14 bases separated the two germline ends. The CDR3 contains 14 residues. Here the CDR3 DNA reads TGCGCCAGCGTTTGGGGGCCCGGGAACACTGAAGCTTTCTTT. Protein: CASVWGPGNTEAFF.

The V and J genes are TRBV3-1 and TRBJ2-1; 7 nucleotides agree with TRBD2. The ends lost 3 bases at V and 6 bases at J; junction bases unmatched: 5. CDR3 length equals 14 residues. The germline V gene encodes CDR1 LGHDT and CDR2 YNNKEL (reference sequence). The CDR3 nucleotides are TGTGCCAGCAGCCACAGCGGGATCGGCAATGAGCAGTTCTTC. Translation gives CASSHSGIGNEQFF.

The V and J genes are TRBV2 and TRBJ2-3; 14 bases fit TRBD2. After removal of 1 base from V and 0 bases from J, the junction contained 6 bases not matched to a gene. Germline V gene sequence: CDR1 SNHLY, CDR2 FYNNEI. CDR3 size: 19 residues. The CDR3 bases are TGTGCCAGCAGTGAAGTAGGACTAGCGGGAGGATCTAGCACAGATACGCAGTATTTT. It encodes CASSEVGLAGGSSTDTQYF.

This clonotype appeared a few times. CDR3 DNA sequence: TGTGCCAGCAATGGCCAACACAGGGTTGAGACCCAGTACTTC. Translating gives CASNGQHRVETQYF. The rearrangement links TRBV25-1 to TRBJ2-5; D is perhaps TRBD1 (6 bases). In germline, CDR1 is MGHDK, CDR2 SYGVNS. The CDR3 extends over 14 amino acids. The V end lost 7 bases, the J end lost 5 bases, and 17 bases lay between the germline ends. Full variable domain (outside the CDR3, taken from reference TRBV25-1 and TRBJ2-5): EADIYQTPRYLVIGTGKKITLECSQTMGHDKMYWYQQDPGMELHLIHYSYGVNSTEKGDLSSESTVSRIRTEHFPLTLESARPSHTSQYLCASNGQHRVETQYFGPGTRLLVL.

This clonotype showed up just a few times. The chain carries TRBV14 and TRBJ2-3; tentative D call: TRBD1 (6 bases). V lost 3 bases to trimming and J lost 2 bases, with 9 bases between them. CDR3 length: 14 residues. Per the germline V gene, CDR1 is SGHDN and CDR2 is FVKESK. CDR3 in DNA: TGTGCCAGCAGCCAGGACAGTTTCACAGATACGCAGTATTTT. Translation: CASSQDSFTDTQYF. Drawing the rest from reference TRBV14 and TRBJ2-3, the complete variable domain is EAGVTQFPSHSVIEKGQTVTLRCDPISGHDNLYWYRRVMGKEIKFLLHFVKESKQDESGMPNNRFLAERTGGTYSTLKVQPAELEDSGVYFCASSQDSFTDTQYFGPGTRLTVL.